This T cell receptor beta chain was captured by sequencing in a study of T cell responses to AZD1222 COVID-19 vaccine. Only in-frame clones appear in the TCRdb table, and some are missing; sequencing was by immunoSEQ multiplex PCR. The sample carries some 180,000 clones, over 80% recorded once. The germline V gene has CDR1 MNHEY and CDR2 SVGEGT. The CDR3 has 15 residues. V was clipped by 5 bases and J by 1 base; unmatched bases: 2. Findings and limits, study-wide: Vaccine-associated CD4 TCRs spanned spike, dominant at 160-218 and 743-854. All repertoire sampling was performed exclusively after the peak T cell response.

Note on this clone: Antigen specificity is unknown.

This chain links TRBV6-2 or TRBV6-3 with TRBJ2-6; 7 bases agree with TRBD1. The origin of this receptor is an adult in good health. Here the sequenced sample was peripheral blood, taken on day 0 of AZD1222 vaccination. CDR3 sequence (DNA): TGTGCCAGCAGTCTGACAGGGTCTGGGGCCAACGTCCTGACTTTC. It yields the protein CASSLTGSGANVLTF.